Given below is one T cell receptor (beta chain) in context. The antigen is not known. Germline CDR1 and CDR2: SGHRS and YFSETQ. V lost 0 bases and J 3 bases, leaving 12 bases between the germline ends. This CDR3 region has 15 residues. These data come from a study of CD8+ T cells in alopecia areata. Study-wide points: There was only one nonresponder, so it was unclear how baseline CD8+ expansion relates to response.

Reverse transcribed after extraction, RNA yielded cDNA as the sequencing template. The data were produced by immunoSEQ multiplex PCR, yet TCRdb's version contains in-frame clones alone and is incomplete. The sample consists of 250,000 to 350,000 clones, roughly 60% of them appearing once. Treatment: oral pan-JAK inhibitor, 5-10 mg twice daily. Sequencing was performed on CD4+ T cells sorted from blood, taken around week 53, from a patient treated with tofacitinib. This chain links TRBV5-1 with TRBJ1-1; D might be TRBD1 (6 bases). This receptor was taken from a human donor with alopecia areata. The CDR3: CASSLALGGHTEAFF. The CDR3 nucleotides are TGCGCCAGCAGCTTGGCCCTTGGGGGGCACACTGAAGCTTTCTTT.